This is a list of T cell receptor beta chains from one sample in a study of T cell repertoires in cytomegalovirus infection. From the reads, TCRdb called clonotypes with MiXCR, one entry per CDR3 protein. The table includes 200,000 to 250,000 distinct CDR3 sequences, 20% to 25% detected once. Sequenced material: CD8+ T cells from PBMCs. The source is a human donor in good health (CMV status not recorded). Some clones in this sample may be carry-over from other donors' samples. The CDR3 runs from the conserved cysteine through the conserved F or W. The D gene is left open where the match is weak. Clone sizes are given selectively: once, few, many, or a class where the clone is expanded.

D gene | clone size | J gene | CDR3 length | V gene | CDR3 DNA | CDR3 protein
TRBD2 | . | TRBJ2-5 | 14 | TRBV28 | TGTGCCAGCAGCCAACTAGCGGGTGGGGAGACCCAGTACTTC | CASSQLAGGETQYF
. | . | TRBJ2-7 | 15 | TRBV7-9 | TGTGCCAGCAGCTTAGACTCCTTCAAGGGCGCAAGGCAGTACTTC | CASSLDSFKGARQYF
TRBD1 | . | TRBJ1-6 | 15 | TRBV4-1 | TGCGCCAGCAGCCAAGAGGCAGGGGGCAGTCGGCCCCTCCACTTT | CASSQEAGGSRPLHF
. | . | TRBJ1-5 | 14 | TRBV20-1 | TGCAGTGCTTCGGGGGGGCAGGGGAATCAGCCCCAGCATTTT | CSASGGQGNQPQHF
TRBD1 | many | TRBJ1-6 | 14 | TRBV28 | TGTGCCAGCAGTAGACAGGGTGGGCATTCACCCCTCCACTTT | CASSRQGGHSPLHF
. | many | TRBJ1-1 | 16 | TRBV7-8 | TGTGCCAGCAGCCCCCGGGGGAGGATCATGAACACTGAAGCTTTCTTT | CASSPRGRIMNTEAFF
. | . | TRBJ2-7 | 13 | TRBV7-9 | TGTGCCAGCAGCCCAGGGATCTCCTACGAGCAGTACTTC | CASSPGISYEQYF
. | . | TRBJ2-7 | 12 | TRBV10-2 | TGCGCCAGCAGAGACCCGGTCTACGAGCAGTACTTC | CASRDPVYEQYF
TRBD1 | . | TRBJ2-7 | 15 | TRBV28 | TGTGCCAGCAGTTGGGCCGGGACAGATCCCTACGAGCAGTACTTC | CASSWAGTDPYEQYF
. | many | TRBJ1-2 | 12 | TRBV28 | TGTGCCAGCAAACCTGGTACAAATGGCTACACCTTC | CASKPGTNGYTF
. | . | TRBJ1-2 | 13 | TRBV7-4 | TGTGCCAGCAGCTTAGTGGCAGTGGGAGGCTACACCTTC | CASSLVAVGGYTF
. | . | TRBJ2-7 | 16 | TRBV5-6 | TGTGCCAGCAGCTTGGTGGTGATTGGAGGGGCCGACGAGCAGTACTTC | CASSLVVIGGADEQYF